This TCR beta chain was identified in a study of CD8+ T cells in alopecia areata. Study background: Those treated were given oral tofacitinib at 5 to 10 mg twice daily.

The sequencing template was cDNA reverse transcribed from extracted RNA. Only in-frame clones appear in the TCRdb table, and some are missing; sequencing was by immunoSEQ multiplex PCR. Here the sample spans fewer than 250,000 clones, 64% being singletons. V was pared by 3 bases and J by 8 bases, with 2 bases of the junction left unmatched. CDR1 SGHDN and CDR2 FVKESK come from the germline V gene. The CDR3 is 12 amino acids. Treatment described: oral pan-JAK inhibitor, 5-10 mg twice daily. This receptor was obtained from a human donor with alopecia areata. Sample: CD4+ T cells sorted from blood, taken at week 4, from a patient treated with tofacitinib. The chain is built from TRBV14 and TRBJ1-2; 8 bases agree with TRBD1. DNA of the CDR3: TGTGCCAGCAGCCACCCAGGGGGCGGCTACACCTTC. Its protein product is CASSHPGGGYTF.